A single sample is the source of the 10 T cell receptor beta chains below, sequenced in a study of blood T cell repertoires in COVID-19. Generated by immunoSEQ multiplex PCR, the TCRdb table keeps only in-frame clones and is missing some. The profile shows a few hundred thousand clones, 90% of them singletons. Input material: peripheral blood. These TCRs come from a woman in her fifties or sixties with COVID-19, enrolled during active disease.

V gene TRBV6-5 combines with J gene TRBJ2-7; maybe TRBD1 (7 bases). The CDR3 contains 14 residues. V was trimmed by 2 bases and J by 3 bases, leaving 11 bases between them. The germline V gene encodes CDR1 MNHEY and CDR2 SVGAGI. This CDR3 is CASSYAGGLYEQYF. CDR3 nucleotide sequence: TGTGCCAGCAGTTACGCAGGGGGACTCTACGAGCAGTACTTC.

The chain has TRBV19 and TRBJ1-3; 9 nucleotides match TRBD1. Trimming removed 4 bases from V and 4 bases from J; junction bases left unmatched: 8. CDR3 length: 16 residues. In germline, CDR1 is LNHDA, CDR2 SQIVND (reference sequence). CDR3 DNA: TGTGCCAGTAGTACGACAGGGGGTCCGAGAGGAAACACCATATATTTT. This translates into CASSTTGGPRGNTIYF.

The V and J genes are TRBV6-2 or TRBV6-3 and TRBJ1-1; TRBD1 aligns across 9 bases. The CDR3 covers 16 residues. Germline V CDR1 and CDR2: MNHEY, SVGEGT. Trimming removed 4 bases from V and 1 base from J; junction bases left unmatched: 7. In nucleotides, the CDR3 is TGTGCCAGCAGTTTCAACCTGGACAGGGGGAACACTGAAGCTTTCTTT. It specifies CASSFNLDRGNTEAFF.

The V and J genes are TRBV6-6 and TRBJ1-5; TRBD1 matches at 7 bases. Germline-derived CDR1 and CDR2 are MNHNY and SVGAGI (reference sequence). This CDR3 comprises 13 residues. V shed 6 bases and J 3 bases; nucleotides not matched to a gene: 2. The CDR3 coding sequence is TGTGCCAGCAGGGGACAGTTCAATCAGCCCCAGCATTTT. It specifies CASRGQFNQPQHF.

The chain recombines TRBV5-1 with TRBJ2-1; TRBD1 matches 7 bases. This CDR3 is built from 12 residues. J lost 10 bases, V lost 4 bases, and 5 bases had no gene match. In germline, CDR1 is SGHRS, CDR2 YFSETQ. The CDR3 region is CASSTHRGEQFF. The DNA of the CDR3 is TGCGCCAGCAGCACCCACAGGGGCGAGCAGTTCTTC.

This chain joins TRBV5-1 and TRBJ2-1; D might be TRBD2 (6 bases). The CDR3 extends over 13 amino acids. CDR1 SGHRS and CDR2 YFSETQ come from the germline V gene. The V gene lost 2 bases and the J gene lost 9 bases, with 12 bases spanning the gap. CDR3 amino acids: CASSFSLAGEQFF. CDR3 nucleotide sequence: TGCGCCAGCAGCTTCTCACTAGCTGGTGAGCAGTTCTTC.

The chain links TRBV12-3 or TRBV12-4 to TRBJ1-5; tentatively, D is TRBD1 (6 bases). Trimming removed 7 bases from V and 6 bases from J, with 13 bases in between. This CDR3 spans 13 amino acids. CDR3 in DNA: TGTGCCAGCACCAAACAGGGTGGTCAGCCCCAGCATTTT. This gives the protein CASTKQGGQPQHF.

The chain carries TRBV19 and TRBJ1-5; 10 nucleotides line up with TRBD1. Germline V gene data show CDR1 as LNHDA and CDR2 as SQIVND (reference sequence). This CDR3 is built from 16 residues. V shed 4 bases and J 3 bases; nucleotides not matched to a gene: 6. The CDR3: CASSRQGAQVNQPQHF. The CDR3 DNA is TGTGCCAGTAGTAGACAGGGGGCGCAGGTCAATCAGCCCCAGCATTTT.

The DNA of the CDR3 is TGTGCCAGCAGTTATGACAGTCAACTGTTTTTT. The encoded protein is CASSYDSQLFF. The chain is built from TRBV6-2 or TRBV6-3 and TRBJ1-4; TRBD1 is a possible D gene (5 bases). V gave up 3 bases and J gave up 12 bases, with 8 bases separating them. CDR3 size: 11 residues. The germline V gene encodes CDR1 MNHEY and CDR2 SVGEGT.

The CDR3 nucleotides read TGTGCCAGCAGCCAAGACAGGGTCGGCAATGAAAAACTGTTTTTT. As protein: CASSQDRVGNEKLFF. The V call is TRBV16, the J call TRBJ1-4; 7 positions agree with TRBD1. Trimming removed 2 bases from V and 5 bases from J; junction bases left unmatched: 5. Germline V CDR1 and CDR2: KGHSY, FQNENV. The CDR3 has 15 amino acids.